Below, 31 T cell receptor beta chains from the same sample are listed, as sequenced in a study of T cell responses to AZD1222 COVID-19 vaccine. The data were produced by immunoSEQ multiplex PCR, yet TCRdb's version contains in-frame clones alone and is incomplete. Here the sample spans approximately 150,000 clones, 91% being singletons. Material: peripheral blood, obtained on day 0 of AZD1222 vaccination. The receptors originated from an adult in good health.

This clone was seen only once. The chain combines TRBV9 with TRBJ1-2; D unclear. V was clipped by 1 base and J by 8 bases, with 9 bases between them. Germline values: CDR1 SGDLS, CDR2 YYNGEE. This CDR3 comprises 12 residues. DNA of the CDR3: TGTGCCAGCAGCGTATCGAATGGCGGCTACACCTTC. Its protein is CASSVSNGGYTF.

The rearrangement joins TRBV7-9 to TRBJ2-1; 9 bases are shared with TRBD2. After removal of 0 bases from V and 1 base from J, the junction contained 4 bases not matched to a gene. The CDR3 runs 17 residues. Looked up from germline, CDR1 is SEHNR and CDR2 is FQNEAQ (reference sequence). This CDR3 is CASSLALGLASYNEQFF. DNA for the CDR3: TGTGCCAGCAGCTTAGCGTTAGGACTAGCGTCCTACAATGAGCAGTTCTTC. The full variable domain, completed using reference TRBV7-9 and TRBJ2-1, is DTGVSQNPRHKITKRGQNVTFRCDPISEHNRLYWYRQTLGQGPEFLTYFQNEAQLEKSRLLSDRFSAERPKGSFSTLEIQRTEQGDSAMYLCASSLALGLASYNEQFFGPGTRLTVL.

This rearrangement joins TRBV30 to TRBJ1-1, with a tentative D call TRBD1 (5 bases). There are 12 residues in the CDR3. V was pared by 3 bases and J by 3 bases, with 8 bases between. Germline CDR1 GTSNPN, CDR2 SVGIG (reference sequence). The CDR3 is CAWREGHTEAFF. The CDR3 bases are TGTGCCTGGAGAGAGGGGCACACTGAAGCTTTCTTT.

This clone was recorded once. The rearrangement joins TRBV11-2 to TRBJ2-7; TRBD2 agrees at 7 bases. The ends lost 1 base at V and 4 bases at J; junction bases unmatched: 4. This CDR3 has 14 amino acids. The germline V gene encodes CDR1 SGHAT and CDR2 FQNNGV. In DNA form, the CDR3 reads TGTGCCAGCAGCTTAGGAAGCGGGAAATACGAGCAGTACTTC. It specifies CASSLGSGKYEQYF.

This rearrangement joins TRBV9 to TRBJ1-1; D is unresolved. CDR1 SGDLS and CDR2 YYNGEE come from the germline V gene. V lost 2 bases and J 4 bases, leaving 9 bases between the germline ends. The CDR3 totals 13 residues. The CDR3 protein is CASSVQDGTEAFF. CDR3 bases: TGTGCCAGCAGCGTCCAAGACGGCACTGAAGCTTTCTTT.

V gene TRBV6-1 combines with J gene TRBJ1-5, with D perhaps matching TRBD1 (6 bases). The ends were cut back, 2 bases at V and 5 bases at J, with 16 bases in the middle. Germline V CDR1 and CDR2: MNHNS, SASEGT. This CDR3 is built from 16 residues. The CDR3 protein is CASSEWRGVGHQPQHF. As DNA, the CDR3 is TGTGCCAGCAGTGAATGGAGGGGGGTAGGACATCAGCCCCAGCATTTT.

This chain links TRBV5-4 with TRBJ1-3; D gene ambiguous. Germline V gene sequence: CDR1 SGHNT, CDR2 YYREEE (reference sequence). The CDR3 totals 12 residues. Trimming removed 6 bases from V and 7 bases from J, with 11 bases in between. The CDR3 region has the DNA TGTGCCAGCAAAGGCCCCGCTAACACCATATATTTT. Translated: CASKGPANTIYF.

The J gene is TRBJ1-6, the V gene TRBV6-5; D remains unclear. CDR1 is MNHEY and CDR2 is SVGAGI in the germline V gene. Trimming pared 6 bases from V and 6 bases from J, leaving 9 bases between. This CDR3 is 13 amino acids long. CDR3 loop: CASSRGGNSPLHF. CDR3 coding DNA: TGTGCCAGCAGCAGAGGAGGTAATTCACCCCTCCACTTT.

This sequence joins TRBV29-1 and TRBJ1-6, with D tentatively TRBD1 (6 bases). V gave up 7 bases and J gave up 5 bases, with 12 bases separating them. Germline CDR1 SQVTM, CDR2 ANQGSEA. This CDR3 region has 13 residues. The CDR3 DNA reads as TGCAGCGCGGGAGGGGGGAATAATTCACCCCTCCACTTT. Protein: CSAGGGNNSPLHF. The full variable domain, its missing parts supplied by reference TRBV29-1 and TRBJ1-6, is SAVISQKPSRDICQRGTSLTIQCQVDSQVTMMFWYRQQPGQSLTLIATANQGSEATYESGFVIDKFPISRPNLTFSTLTVSNMSPEDSSIYLCSAGGGNNSPLHFGNGTRLTVT.

The J gene is TRBJ1-6, the V gene TRBV9; no definite D call. Germline V lookup: CDR1 SGDLS, CDR2 YYNGEE. Between the trimmed V and J ends, which lost 3 bases and 0 bases, there was a span of 10 bases. CDR3 length equals 16 residues. CDR3 bases: TGTGCCAGCAGCGCCGCGGTGAGCTCCTATAATTCACCCCTCCACTTT. Residues: CASSAAVSSYNSPLHF.

Comments on this clone: The identical CDR3 is also encoded by other nucleotide sequences in the sample. V gene TRBV6-1 combines with J gene TRBJ1-2; no clear D. V lost 1 base and J lost 4, with 7 bases in between. Per germline, CDR1 MNHNS and CDR2 SASEGT. This CDR3 is built from 13 residues. The CDR3 coding sequence is TGTGCCAGCAGTGAAGGGCAGAGCTATGGCTACACCTTC. Protein: CASSEGQSYGYTF.

The chain joins TRBV15 to TRBJ2-3; D ambiguous. The germline V gene encodes CDR1 LNHNV and CDR2 YYDKDF (reference sequence). The CDR3 extends over 19 amino acids. V was pared by 0 bases and J by 0 bases, with 19 bases between. The CDR3 spells CATSRDWNGFDRSTDTQYF. CDR3 DNA: TGTGCCACCAGCAGAGATTGGAACGGGTTTGACCGAAGCACAGATACGCAGTATTTT.

The chain carries TRBV6-2 or TRBV6-3 and TRBJ2-5; TRBD1 matches 12 bases. Trimming at V came to 5 bases and at J to 5 bases, leaving 6 bases not matched to a gene. The CDR3 runs to 15 residues. Germline loops: CDR1 MNHEY, CDR2 SVGEGT. The DNA of the CDR3 is TGTGCCAGCAGTCCGGGACAGGGGGCGGATGAGACCCAGTACTTC. Its translation: CASSPGQGADETQYF.

This chain links TRBV30 with TRBJ1-2; no firm D call. Trimming shortened V by 8 bases and J by 4 bases, and 17 bases separated the two germline ends. Germline loops: CDR1 GTSNPN, CDR2 SVGIG (reference sequence). The CDR3 spans 13 residues. This chain's CDR3 is CASAPRPPYGYTF. CDR3 in DNA: TGTGCCAGCGCACCAAGGCCCCCCTATGGCTACACCTTC.

V is TRBV27 and J is TRBJ2-7; 12 nucleotides align to TRBD2. The CDR3 loop spans 18 amino acids. V trimming: 7 bases; J trimming: 3 bases; junction bases outside the gene matches: 16. The V gene's germline CDR1 is MNHEY and CDR2 SMNVEV (reference sequence). As DNA, the CDR3 is TGTGCCAGCACCTCAAGAGGGTTACCGGGACTAGCGGGCTACGAGCAGTACTTC. Its protein is CASTSRGLPGLAGYEQYF.

This rearrangement joins TRBV4-3 to TRBJ1-1; D is undetermined. V was shortened by 2 bases and J by 5 bases, with 12 bases between the two germline ends. This CDR3 has 14 amino acids. Germline V gene data show CDR1 as LGHNA and CDR2 as YSLEER. CDR3 sequence: CASSQSTGGTEAFF. The CDR3 bases are TGCGCCAGCAGCCAATCTACGGGAGGGACTGAAGCTTTCTTT.

V and J are TRBV15 and TRBJ1-1; 7 bases align to TRBD1. The junction had 16 bases not matched to a gene; V was cut back by 6 bases and J by 0 bases. Germline V gives CDR1 LNHNV, CDR2 YYDKDF (reference sequence). This CDR3 spans 18 amino acids. The CDR3 nucleotides are TGTGCCACCAGAACAGGGGTGGGGCAGAGAGGAATGAACACTGAAGCTTTCTTT. Translating it yields CATRTGVGQRGMNTEAFF.

The chain recombines TRBV6-2 or TRBV6-3 with TRBJ1-3; D might be TRBD1 (6 bases). V was clipped by 7 bases and J by 4 bases, with 17 bases between them. The CDR3 is made up of 15 amino acids. CDR1 is MNHEY and CDR2 is SVGEGT in the germline V gene. The chain's CDR3 is CASTPASRGGNTIYF. The DNA of the CDR3 is TGTGCCAGCACCCCGGCGAGCAGGGGAGGAAACACCATATATTTT.

This clone was detected only once. The V and J genes are TRBV10-3 and TRBJ2-5; 7 positions match TRBD1. V shed 3 bases, J shed 1 base, and the junction held 5 bases outside the gene matches. Germline V gene data show CDR1 as ENHRY and CDR2 as SYGVKD. This CDR3 has 15 amino acids. The CDR3 spells CAISDAGGSQETQYF. DNA for the CDR3: TGTGCCATCAGTGATGCAGGGGGATCCCAAGAGACCCAGTACTTC.

V and J are TRBV15 and TRBJ2-5, with 7 bases lining up with TRBD1. Germline V gene lookup returns CDR1 LNHNV and CDR2 YYDKDF (reference sequence). Unmatched junction bases numbered 5, after V lost 0 bases and J lost 4 bases. The CDR3 covers 15 residues. The CDR3 reads CATSREGQMGETQYF. The CDR3 DNA reads as TGTGCCACCAGCAGAGAGGGACAGATGGGAGAGACCCAGTACTTC. The variable domain in full, with the rest retrieved from reference TRBV15 and TRBJ2-5, is DAMVIQNPRYQVTQFGKPVTLSCSQTLNHNVMYWYQQKSSQAPKLLFHYYDKDFNNEADTPDNFQSRRPNTSFCFLDIRSPGLGDTAMYLCATSREGQMGETQYFGPGTRLLVL.

V is TRBV5-4 and J is TRBJ1-2, with D uncertain. V lost 1 base to trimming and J lost 5 bases, with 18 bases between them. The CDR3 sequence is 16 residues long. CDR1 and CDR2 (germline): SGHNT, YYREEE (reference sequence). The CDR3 nucleotides are TGTGCCAGCAGCTTGTCCCTAAAGGCCGACCCATATGGCTACACCTTC. It encodes CASSLSLKADPYGYTF.

V gene TRBV9 combines with J gene TRBJ1-4; tentative D call: TRBD1 (5 bases). The CDR3 covers 16 residues. CDR1 and CDR2 (germline): SGDLS, YYNGEE. Trimming stripped 0 bases from V and 8 bases from J, with 17 bases between. The DNA for the CDR3 is TGTGCCAGCAGCGTAGGAGTAGGGACCCTCAACGAAAAACTGTTTTTT. Translated: CASSVGVGTLNEKLFF.

The chain recombines TRBV7-2 with TRBJ2-1; TRBD2 is a possible D gene (6 bases). V gave up 5 bases and J gave up 4 bases, with 12 bases separating them. Germline V lookup: CDR1 SGHTA, CDR2 FQGNSA. The CDR3 sequence is 14 residues long. CDR3 in DNA: TGTGCCAGCAGCCCCGGGACTGCATACAATGAGCAGTTCTTC. Translation gives CASSPGTAYNEQFF.

The rearrangement links TRBV6-5 to TRBJ2-3; D uncertain. This CDR3 comprises 12 residues. With 7 bases removed from V and 3 bases from J, the gap between germline ends came to 8 bases. CDR1 is MNHEY, CDR2 SVGAGI, per germline. The CDR3 region has the DNA TGTGCCAGCAAAGGTGGGACAGATACGCAGTATTTT. Translating it yields CASKGGTDTQYF.

The J gene is TRBJ1-2, the V gene TRBV5-6, with 8 bases identical to TRBD1. The CDR3 has 12 amino acids. Germline values: CDR1 SGHDT, CDR2 YYEEEE. Trimming cost V 4 bases and J 8 bases; bases outside gene matches: 4. The CDR3 DNA reads as TGTGCCAGCAGCCCCCGGGACAGGGGCTACACCTTC. Amino acid sequence: CASSPRDRGYTF.

CDR3 residues: CASSPWTGHGYTF. CDR3 nucleotide sequence: TGTGCCAGCAGTCCATGGACAGGGCACGGCTACACCTTC. The chain couples TRBV27 to TRBJ1-2; TRBD1 matches 8 bases. Germline V gives CDR1 MNHEY, CDR2 SMNVEV (reference sequence). V was pared by 5 bases and J by 8 bases, with 7 bases of the junction left unmatched. The CDR3 length is 13 residues.

The chain combines TRBV19 with TRBJ1-2, with TRBD1 matching 7 bases. Germline V gene data show CDR1 as LNHDA and CDR2 as SQIVND (reference sequence). V lost 6 bases, J lost 8 bases, and 12 bases stayed unmatched. This CDR3 comprises 14 residues. For the CDR3, the DNA is TGTGCCAGTAGCGTACAGACAGGGATTTTCGGCTACACCTTC. It encodes CASSVQTGIFGYTF.

This rearrangement joins TRBV5-8 to TRBJ2-3, with TRBD1 matching 9 bases. This CDR3 has 15 residues. Germline CDR1 is SGHTS and CDR2 is YDEGEE. Trimming took 4 bases from V and 2 from J; bases not matched to a gene: 5. CDR3 residues: CASSHGQGTTDTQYF. The CDR3 DNA sequence: TGTGCCAGCAGCCACGGACAGGGGACCACAGATACGCAGTATTTT.

V and J are TRBV12-3 or TRBV12-4 and TRBJ1-4; D remains ambiguous. V lost 8 bases to trimming and J lost 7 bases, with 11 bases between them. The CDR3 runs 12 residues. This CDR3 is CASSPVGEKLFF. CDR3 DNA sequence: TGTGCCAGCTCCCCGGTCGGTGAAAAACTGTTTTTT.

Only one count was recorded for this clone. This sequence joins TRBV13 and TRBJ2-7; D is unclear. Trimming took off 5 bases at V and 4 bases at J, with 9 bases between the two ends. The CDR3 runs to 12 residues. The germline V gene encodes CDR1 PRHDT and CDR2 FYEKMQ (reference sequence). CDR3 region: CASSPGGYEQYF. CDR3 sequence (DNA): TGTGCCAGCAGCCCAGGCGGTTACGAGCAGTACTTC.

The rearrangement joins TRBV30 to TRBJ2-2, with TRBD2 identical over 14 bases. After removal of 2 bases from V and 6 bases from J, the junction contained 5 bases not matched to a gene. This CDR3 contains 16 residues. Germline CDR1 and CDR2: GTSNPN and SVGIG (reference sequence). The DNA for the CDR3 is TGTGCCTGGAGTTCGGGACTAGCGGGGGTCCCCGGGGAGCTGTTTTTT. This gives the protein CAWSSGLAGVPGELFF.